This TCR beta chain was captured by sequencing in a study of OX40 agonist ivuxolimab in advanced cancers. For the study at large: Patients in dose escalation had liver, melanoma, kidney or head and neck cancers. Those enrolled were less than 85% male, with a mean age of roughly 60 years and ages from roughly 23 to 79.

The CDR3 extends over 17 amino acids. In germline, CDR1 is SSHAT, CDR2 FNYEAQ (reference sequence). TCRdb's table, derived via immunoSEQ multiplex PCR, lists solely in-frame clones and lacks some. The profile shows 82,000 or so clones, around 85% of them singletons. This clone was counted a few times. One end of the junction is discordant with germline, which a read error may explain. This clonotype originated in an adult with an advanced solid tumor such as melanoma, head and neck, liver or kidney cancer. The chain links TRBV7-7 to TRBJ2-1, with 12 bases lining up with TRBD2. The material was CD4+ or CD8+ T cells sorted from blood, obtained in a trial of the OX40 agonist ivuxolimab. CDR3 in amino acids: CASSLAPGTSGWGEQFF. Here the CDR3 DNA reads TGTGCTAGCAGCTTAGCCCCCGGGACTAGCGGGTGGGGTGAGCAGTTCTTC.